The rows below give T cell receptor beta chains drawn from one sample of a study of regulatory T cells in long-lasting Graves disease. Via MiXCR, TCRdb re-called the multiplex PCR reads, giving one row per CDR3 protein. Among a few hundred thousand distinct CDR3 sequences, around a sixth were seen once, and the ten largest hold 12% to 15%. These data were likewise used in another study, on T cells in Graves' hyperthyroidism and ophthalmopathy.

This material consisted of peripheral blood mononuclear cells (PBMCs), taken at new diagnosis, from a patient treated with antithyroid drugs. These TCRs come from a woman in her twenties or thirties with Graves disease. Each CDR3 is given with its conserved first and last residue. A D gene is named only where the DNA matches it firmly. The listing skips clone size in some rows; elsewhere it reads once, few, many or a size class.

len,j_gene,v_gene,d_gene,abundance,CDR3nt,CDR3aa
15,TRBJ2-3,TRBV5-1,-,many,TGCGCCAGCAGCGTGTGGGGCCTTAGCACAGATACGCAGTATTTT,CASSVWGLSTDTQYF
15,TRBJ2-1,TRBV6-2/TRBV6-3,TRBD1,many,TGTGCCAGCAGTTTGGGACAGGGGACTATGGCTGAGCAGTTCTTC,CASSLGQGTMAEQFF
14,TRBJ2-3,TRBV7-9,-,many,TGCGCCAGCAGCTTGAGGCAGGGCACAGATACGCAGTATTTT,CASSLRQGTDTQYF
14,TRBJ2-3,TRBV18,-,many,TGTGCCAGCTCACCACGTCAGGGAAAAGATACGCAGTATTTT,CASSPRQGKDTQYF
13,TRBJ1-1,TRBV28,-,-,TGTGCCAGCAGTTTATTGGCCGGCACTGAAGCTTTCTTT,CASSLLAGTEAFF
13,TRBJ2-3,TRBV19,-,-,TGTGCCAGTAGTGCCCAGCCCGCCGATACGCAGTATTTT,CASSAQPADTQYF
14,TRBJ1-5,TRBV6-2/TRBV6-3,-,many,TGTGCCAGCAGTCAAATCCGGGGGAATCAGCCCCAGCATTTT,CASSQIRGNQPQHF
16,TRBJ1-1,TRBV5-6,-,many,TGTGCCAGCAGCCTTTCCCGACTTCTCATGAACACTGAAGCTTTCTTT,CASSLSRLLMNTEAFF
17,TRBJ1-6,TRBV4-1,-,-,TGCGCCAGCAGCCAAAGCCCAACAGGCTCCTATAATTCACCCCTCCACTTT,CASSQSPTGSYNSPLHF
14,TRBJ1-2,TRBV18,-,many,TGTGCCAGCTCACATACAAGTACTAACTATGGCTACACCTTC,CASSHTSTNYGYTF
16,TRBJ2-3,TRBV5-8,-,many,TGTGCCAGCAGCTTGTACCGGCGGCGAAGCACAGATACGCAGTATTTT,CASSLYRRRSTDTQYF
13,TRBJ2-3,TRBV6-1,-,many,TGTGCCAGCAGTGTTATTCCGGCTCACGCGCAGTATTTT,CASSVIPAHAQYF
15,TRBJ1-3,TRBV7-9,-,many,TGTGCCAGCAGACAACAGCCACGCTCTGGAAACACCATATATTTT,CASRQQPRSGNTIYF
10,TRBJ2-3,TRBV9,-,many,TGTGCCACCTCAGTTTCTACGCAGTATTTT,CATSVSTQYF
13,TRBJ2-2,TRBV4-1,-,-,TGCGCCAGCAGCCAAGAGTGGGACCCAGCGCTGTTTTTT,CASSQEWDPALFF
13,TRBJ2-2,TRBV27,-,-,TGTGCCAGCAGTGGAGACACCACCGGGGAGCTGTTTTTT,CASSGDTTGELFF
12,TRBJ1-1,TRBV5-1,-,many,TGCGCCAGCAGCCTCGGGATGGCTGAAGCTTTCTTT,CASSLGMAEAFF
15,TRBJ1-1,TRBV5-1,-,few,TGCGCCAGCAGGGTTACGGGACAAAGGCAATCTGAAGCTTTCTTT,CASRVTGQRQSEAFF
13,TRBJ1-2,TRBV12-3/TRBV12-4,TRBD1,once,TGTGCCAGCACTCCAGGGTCAGGGGGGGGCTACACCTTC,CASTPGSGGGYTF
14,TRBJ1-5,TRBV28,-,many,TGTGCCAGCAGTTCGGACATCCAAATGCAGCCCCAGCATTTT,CASSSDIQMQPQHF
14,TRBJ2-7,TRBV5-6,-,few,TGTGCCAGCAGCTTCGTGGGGGACTCCTACGAGCAGTACTTC,CASSFVGDSYEQYF
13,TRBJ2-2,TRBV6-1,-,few,TGTGCCAGCAGCCCCGGTGGCACCGGGGAGCTGTTTTTT,CASSPGGTGELFF
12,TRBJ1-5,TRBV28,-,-,TGTGCCAGCAGTGTAAAGCTGACGCCCCAGCATTTT,CASSVKLTPQHF
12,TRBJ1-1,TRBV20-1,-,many,TGCAGTGCTAGGAAAGGGGACACTGAAGCTTTCTTT,CSARKGDTEAFF
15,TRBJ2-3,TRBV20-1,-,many,TGCAGTGCTAGGACTCACGGACTTCCCACAGATACGCAGTATTTT,CSARTHGLPTDTQYF
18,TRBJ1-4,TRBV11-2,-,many,TGTGCCAGCAGCTTTCTACCTACCTCGAACATGGGAAATGAAAAACTGTTTTTT,CASSFLPTSNMGNEKLFF
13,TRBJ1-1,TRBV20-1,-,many,TGCAGTGCTTCTTCGGCGGGGGTCACTGAAGCTTTCTTT,CSASSAGVTEAFF
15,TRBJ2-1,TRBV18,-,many,TGTGCCAGCTCACCACCGAGGGATTGGTACAATGAGCAGTTCTTC,CASSPPRDWYNEQFF
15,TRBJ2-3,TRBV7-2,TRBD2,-,TGTGCCAGCAGCTTAGTCGGGGGGGCGTCTAATACGCAGTATTTT,CASSLVGGASNTQYF
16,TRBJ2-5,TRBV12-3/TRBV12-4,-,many,TGTGCCAGCACCCCCCGAAGGGACCGAAGCCAAGAGACCCAGTACTTC,CASTPRRDRSQETQYF
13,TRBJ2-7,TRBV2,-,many,TGTGCCAGCATCCGGGACATCGGTTGGGAGCAGTACTTC,CASIRDIGWEQYF
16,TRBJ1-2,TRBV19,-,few,TGTGCCAGTAGTATTTTAGTGACTGCCGCCTCCTATGGCTACACCTTC,CASSILVTAASYGYTF
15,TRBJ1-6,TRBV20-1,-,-,TGCAGTGCTAGAGAGGGGGAGAGGGCGAATTCACCCCTCCACTTT,CSAREGERANSPLHF
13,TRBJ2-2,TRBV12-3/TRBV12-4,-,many,TGTGCCAGCAGGGAGGGGAACACCGGGGAGCTGTTTTTT,CASREGNTGELFF